This TCR beta chain came from a study of STAT5B mutations in CD4+ large granular lymphocyte leukemia. Measured with immunoSEQ multiplex PCR; TCRdb has only the in-frame clones, and not every one. Here the sample spans about 20,000 clones, about 78% being singletons. This clone showed up just once. Germline V CDR1 and CDR2: MDHEN, SYDVKM. This CDR3 contains 15 residues. Trimming cost V 4 bases and J 2 bases; bases outside gene matches: 5. The TCR comes from a human donor in good health. The sample comprised CD4+ T cells from blood buffy coats. J is TRBJ1-2 and V is TRBV28; 9 bases match TRBD1. The CDR3 nucleotides are TGTGCCAGCAGTTCACATACAGGGGGCAACTATGGCTACACCTTC. Protein: CASSSHTGGNYGYTF.